The next 10 T cell receptor beta chains were all read from a single sample in a study of T cells in Graves' hyperthyroidism and ophthalmopathy. TCR beta CDR3 region amplification was performed from RNA transcripts. When the TCR CDR3 underwent first-round RT-PCR, the HTBI primer set was used. One entry per CDR3 protein, called by TCRdb with MiXCR from the multiplex PCR reads. The repertoire holds around 600,000 distinct CDR3 sequences, with more than 12% as singletons. The sample taken for sequencing was blood. All receptors come from a woman aged 50 to 60 with Graves' ophthalmopathy.

In its sample, this clonotype was seen many times. The chain carries TRBV28 and TRBJ1-2, with TRBD1 matching 9 bases. The CDR3 runs to 15 residues. CDR1 MDHEN and CDR2 SYDVKM come from the germline V gene. Trimming cost V 5 bases and J 4 bases; bases outside gene matches: 8. The CDR3 DNA reads TGTGCCAGCAGTCCGAGGGACAGGGTAGGCTATGGCTACACCTTC. It yields the protein CASSPRDRVGYGYTF.

To note about this clonotype: A much larger clonotype is one base distant, so this may be a read error. This sequence joins TRBV6-9 and TRBJ2-2, with 8 bases fitting TRBD1. The DNA matches TRBJ1-1 better at its end, which makes the J call doubtful. CDR1 and CDR2 (germline): MNHGY, SVAAGI. The CDR3 loop spans 14 amino acids. CDR3 sequence: CASSYTQGAGGAFF. The CDR3 DNA sequence: TGTGCCAGCAGTTACACCCAGGGGGCTGGTGGAGCTTTCTTT.

This clonotype was counted many times. The chain recombines TRBV28 with TRBJ2-1; possibly TRBD1 for D (6 bases). The CDR3 is 12 amino acids. Looked up from germline, CDR1 is MDHEN and CDR2 is SYDVKM. Between the trimmed V and J ends, which lost 2 bases and 11 bases, there was a span of 10 bases. DNA for the CDR3: TGTGCCAGCAGTTTAAATCAGGGGAAGCAGTTCTTC. Its protein product is CASSLNQGKQFF.

This clonotype was observed a few times. V is TRBV9 and J is TRBJ1-2; TRBD1 might be the D (5 bases). This CDR3 comprises 15 residues. The germline V and J ends were trimmed by 4 bases and 8 bases, with 21 bases remaining between them. Germline CDR1 and CDR2: SGDLS and YYNGEE. DNA for the CDR3: TGTGCCAGCAGCTACAGAAACCGGGGGGGTGTGGGCTACACCTTC. This codes for CASSYRNRGGVGYTF.

This clonotype was found many times. The chain joins TRBV5-1 to TRBJ2-2; 14 bases agree with TRBD2. The CDR3 runs to 19 residues. The ends lost 4 bases at V and 4 bases at J; junction bases unmatched: 12. CDR1 SGHRS and CDR2 YFSETQ come from the germline V gene. CDR3: CASSPKTSGRAHFTGELFF. In DNA, the CDR3 is TGCGCCAGCAGCCCCAAGACTAGCGGGAGGGCCCATTTCACCGGGGAGCTGTTTTTT.

The chain uses TRBV28 and TRBJ2-7, with a tentative D call TRBD2 (5 bases). Trimming removed 6 bases from V and 6 bases from J, with 15 bases in between. The germline V gene has CDR1 MDHEN and CDR2 SYDVKM. This CDR3 comprises 13 residues. The CDR3 DNA reads as TGTGCCAGCAGCATTAGGACCCGGGGCGAGCAGTACTTC. Translating gives CASSIRTRGEQYF.

J is TRBJ1-3 and V is TRBV6-1, with 7 nucleotides matching TRBD1. Germline CDR1 reads MNHNS; CDR2 reads SASEGT. This CDR3 is 15 amino acids long. V lost 6 bases, J lost 8 bases, and 13 bases stayed unmatched. CDR3 amino acids: CASRRQGATGDTIYF. The CDR3 nucleotides are TGTGCCAGCAGACGACAGGGCGCCACAGGTGACACCATATATTTT.

This clonotype was found many times. This rearrangement joins TRBV28 to TRBJ1-1, with D possibly matching TRBD1 (5 bases). Germline values: CDR1 MDHEN, CDR2 SYDVKM. The CDR3 has 15 residues. V was cut by 7 bases and J by 4 bases, with 19 bases left in between. The CDR3 spells CASNPGGGVRTEAFF. DNA for the CDR3: TGTGCCAGCAACCCGGGGGGGGGGGTACGCACTGAAGCTTTCTTT.

Only a few counts were recorded for this clonotype. The chain joins TRBV3-1 to TRBJ2-7, with 9 nucleotides matching TRBD2. The CDR3 sequence is 22 residues long. Trimming took 0 bases from V and 2 from J; bases not matched to a gene: 23. Germline values: CDR1 LGHDT, CDR2 YNNKEL (reference sequence). The CDR3 coding sequence is TGTGCCAGCAGCCAAGAAGGGCGGCTCCCTTCGAGCGGGAGGCCGTCAACCTACGAGCAGTACTTC. This encodes CASSQEGRLPSSGRPSTYEQYF.

There are many counts of this clonotype. This rearrangement joins TRBV6-1 to TRBJ2-5; the match to TRBD2 covers 12 bases. The CDR3 loop spans 19 amino acids. Germline V gene data show CDR1 as MNHNS and CDR2 as SASEGT. The trim removed 4 bases at V and 5 bases at J, leaving 17 bases unmatched. CDR3 DNA sequence: TGTGCCAGCAGTGGGAACAGGGGACTAGCGGGTTCTTGGTGGGAGACCCAGTACTTC. Translated: CASSGNRGLAGSWWETQYF.